The present T cell receptor beta chain was sequenced within a study of T cell changes during pregnancy in multiple sclerosis. Repertoires were generated with immunoSEQ multiplex PCR, while TCRdb's copy carries only in-frame clones and drops some. The repertoire consists of 65,000 to 75,000 clones, with roughly 92% occurring once and the leading ten covering under 3.5%. Deletions cut 5 bases from V and 4 bases from J, with 12 bases between. CDR1 is GTSNPN, CDR2 SVGIG, per germline (reference sequence). There are 12 residues in the CDR3. The chain links TRBV30 to TRBJ2-7, with D tentatively TRBD2 (6 bases). Material: CD8+ T cells from peripheral blood mononuclear cells, obtained in the third trimester of pregnancy. The source of this sequence is a female donor in good health, enrolled as a control in a pregnancy study. The CDR3 region has the DNA TGTGCCTGGGCTCGGGGGATTTACGAGCAGTACTTC. Protein product: CAWARGIYEQYF.